These T cell receptor beta chains were read from a single sample in a study of blood T cell repertoires in COVID-19. Measured with immunoSEQ multiplex PCR; TCRdb has only the in-frame clones, and not every one. The sample has 350,000 or so clones, roughly nine tenths seen once. Material for sequencing was peripheral blood. The receptor set was obtained from a woman aged 60-75 years with COVID-19, enrolled during active disease. Both conserved end residues are trimmed from each CDR3. D genes are given only for firm matches.

J gene: TRBJ1-6
D gene: TRBD1
V gene: TRBV10-3
CDR3 protein: AISESTGLEDSPLH

J gene: TRBJ1-5
D gene: -
V gene: TRBV5-1
CDR3 protein: ASSLEGASNQPQH

J gene: TRBJ1-3
D gene: -
V gene: TRBV6-6
CDR3 protein: ASHTSGDSGNTIY

J gene: TRBJ2-1
D gene: TRBD2
V gene: TRBV30
CDR3 protein: AWSVRGRGAYNEQF

J gene: TRBJ1-5
D gene: -
V gene: TRBV19
CDR3 protein: ASSIKVRAGTQPQH

J gene: TRBJ2-7
D gene: TRBD2
V gene: TRBV3-1/TRBV3-2
CDR3 protein: ASSRLGSGYSYEQY

J gene: TRBJ1-1
D gene: -
V gene: TRBV28
CDR3 protein: ASAIRRFVKNTEAF

J gene: TRBJ1-5
D gene: TRBD1
V gene: TRBV4-1
CDR3 protein: ASSLFPDRGGSQPQH

J gene: TRBJ2-3
D gene: TRBD2
V gene: TRBV7-2
CDR3 protein: ASSLYNRLAGGDTQY

J gene: TRBJ2-1
D gene: -
V gene: TRBV28
CDR3 protein: ASRPDGGAPYNEQF

J gene: TRBJ1-2
D gene: -
V gene: TRBV29-1
CDR3 protein: TITENYGYT

J gene: TRBJ2-3
D gene: -
V gene: TRBV2
CDR3 protein: ASRVGLASYTDTQY